One and the same sample provided the 18 T cell receptor beta chains below, sequenced in a study of T cells in Graves' hyperthyroidism and ophthalmopathy. Amplification of TCR beta CDR3 regions used RNA as the template. Primed by the HTBI set, a first-round RT-PCR was run on the TCR CDR3. One entry per CDR3 protein, called by TCRdb with MiXCR from the multiplex PCR reads. This table holds over 550,000 distinct CDR3 sequences, 16% found once. What was sequenced was blood. The receptors were sampled from a woman between 18 and 30 years old with Graves' hyperthyroidism.

The rearrangement uses TRBV28 and TRBJ2-2, with 7 bases identical to TRBD2. CDR3 length equals 16 residues. After removal of 3 bases from V and 4 bases from J, the junction contained 8 bases not matched to a gene. From germline, CDR1 is MDHEN and CDR2 SYDVKM. CDR3 nucleotides: TGTGCCAGCAGTTTTAGGGCTAGCGGAACCACCGGGGAGCTGTTTTTT. Its protein product is CASSFRASGTTGELFF.

The chain recombines TRBV4-1 with TRBJ2-2, with TRBD1 matching 7 bases. V gave up 0 bases and J gave up 3 bases; unmatched junction bases: 16. The CDR3 runs to 20 residues. Germline CDR1 and CDR2: MGHRA and YSYEKL. CDR3 residues: CASSQDPVGTWTGYTGELFF. The DNA for the CDR3 is TGCGCCAGCAGCCAAGATCCCGTCGGGACCTGGACAGGATACACCGGGGAGCTGTTTTTT.

The rearrangement uses TRBV29-1 and TRBJ1-4; D is unresolved. V lost 6 bases and J lost 5, with 13 bases in between. Germline V gene data show CDR1 as SQVTM and CDR2 as ANQGSEA. CDR3 size: 13 residues. DNA for the CDR3: TGCAGCGTCGGTAATAGTGAAAATGAAAAACTGTTTTTT. Translation gives CSVGNSENEKLFF.

The V and J genes are TRBV14 and TRBJ2-1, with 9 bases identical to TRBD1. The germline CDR1 and CDR2 sequences are SGHDN and FVKESK. Trimming cost V 7 bases and J 8 bases; bases outside gene matches: 9. The CDR3 totals 14 residues. The CDR3, as DNA: TGTGCCAGCACCGGGACAGGGTTTGTCGATGAGCAGTTCTTC. This encodes CASTGTGFVDEQFF. The complete variable domain, with remaining parts taken from reference TRBV14 and TRBJ2-1, reads EAGVTQFPSHSVIEKGQTVTLRCDPISGHDNLYWYRRVMGKEIKFLLHFVKESKQDESGMPNNRFLAERTGGTYSTLKVQPAELEDSGVYFCASTGTGFVDEQFFGPGTRLTVL.

This clonotype has a count of ten or more. The chain employs TRBV12-3 or TRBV12-4 and TRBJ2-3; 7 nucleotides match TRBD1. Trimming cost V 4 bases and J 0 bases; bases outside gene matches: 4. CDR3 length: 15 amino acids. In DNA form, the CDR3 reads TGTGCCAGCAGTTATGAGGGGGCTAGCACAGATACGCAGTATTTT. Its protein product is CASSYEGASTDTQYF.

This clonotype was observed many times. A junction boundary mismatches the germline segment, possibly from a read error. The V gene is TRBV4-1, the J gene TRBJ2-5, with 10 nucleotides matching TRBD1. Germline V gene sequence: CDR1 MGHRA, CDR2 YSYEKL. CDR3 length: 15 residues. CDR3 sequence reads: CASSQGTGDQETQYF. The CDR3 coding sequence is TGCGCCAGCAGTCAAGGGACAGGGGACCAAGAGACCCAGTACTTC.

This clonotype was observed a handful of times. The chain has TRBV29-1 and TRBJ2-3; the match to TRBD2 covers 13 bases. The CDR3 covers 14 residues. The germline V gene encodes CDR1 SQVTM and CDR2 ANQGSEA. V lost 6 bases to trimming and J lost 4 bases; unmatched junction nucleotides: 4. CDR3 loop: CSVDGTSGADTQYF. The CDR3 nucleotides read TGCAGCGTCGACGGGACTAGCGGGGCAGATACGCAGTATTTT.

This chain links TRBV20-1 with TRBJ1-6, with 11 nucleotides matching TRBD1. V gave up 6 bases and J gave up 11 bases; unmatched junction bases: 9. The CDR3 runs to 14 residues. The V gene's germline CDR1 is DFQATT and CDR2 SNEGSKA (reference sequence). The CDR3 here is CSARTGGASTPLHF. CDR3 nucleotide sequence: TGCAGTGCCCGGACAGGGGGCGCGTCTACACCCCTCCACTTT.

The chain employs TRBV6-5 and TRBJ2-1, with TRBD2 identical over 7 bases. Germline assignment: CDR1 MNHEY and CDR2 SVGAGI. This CDR3 is built from 17 residues. V shed 2 bases and J 8 bases; nucleotides not matched to a gene: 15. The CDR3 loop is CASSYLGTPWTSDEQFF. The DNA for the CDR3 is TGTGCCAGCAGTTACCTCGGGACGCCCTGGACTAGTGATGAGCAGTTCTTC.

This clonotype has more than one count but fewer than ten. The chain joins TRBV29-1 to TRBJ2-3; tentatively, D is TRBD1 (7 bases). CDR1 SQVTM and CDR2 ANQGSEA come from the germline V gene. Deletions cut 3 bases from V and 5 bases from J, with 12 bases between. The CDR3 totals 13 residues. In DNA form, the CDR3 reads TGCAGCGTTGAGACAGGGAGGAGAGATACGCAGTATTTT. Protein sequence: CSVETGRRDTQYF.

The sample holds many counts of this clonotype. The rearrangement links TRBV20-1 to TRBJ2-2, with D unresolved. Germline V CDR1 and CDR2: DFQATT, SNEGSKA (reference sequence). The CDR3 is 13 residues long. Trimming cost V 5 bases and J 0 bases, with 7 bases left between them. The CDR3 bases are TGCAGTGCTCGGTCCGCGAACACCGGGGAGCTGTTTTTT. Amino acid sequence: CSARSANTGELFF.

The chain has TRBV28 and TRBJ2-3, with D possibly TRBD2 on 5 matching bases. Between the trimmed V and J ends, which lost 2 bases and 6 bases, there was a span of 24 bases. CDR3 length: 18 amino acids. CDR1 and CDR2 (germline): MDHEN, SYDVKM. The CDR3 spells CASSLMGDEGAFRDTQYF. Here the CDR3 DNA reads TGTGCCAGCAGTTTAATGGGAGATGAGGGCGCGTTTCGGGATACGCAGTATTTT.

This chain connects TRBV19 to TRBJ2-1; D remains ambiguous. V was clipped by 3 bases and J by 6 bases, with 12 bases between them. The germline V gene encodes CDR1 LNHDA and CDR2 SQIVND (reference sequence). The CDR3 has 14 amino acids. The CDR3 here is CASSIAERTNEQFF. The CDR3 DNA reads as TGTGCCAGTAGTATTGCTGAGAGGACCAATGAGCAGTTCTTC.

This chain connects TRBV7-8 to TRBJ2-2, with TRBD2 identical over 13 bases. Germline V CDR1 and CDR2: SGHVS, FQNEAQ. The CDR3 spans 18 residues. The V and J ends lost 6 bases and 1 base, in that order; junction bases with no gene match: 8. CDR3 in DNA: TGTGCCAGCAGATTCCCAGGGACTAGCGGGATGAACACCGGGGAGCTGTTTTTT. This sequence encodes CASRFPGTSGMNTGELFF.

The genes are TRBV3-1 and TRBJ1-5; possible D gene TRBD1, 5 bases. This CDR3 has 13 residues. Looked up from germline, CDR1 is LGHDT and CDR2 is YNNKEL (reference sequence). V dropped 3 bases and J dropped 7 bases, with 10 bases sitting between them. CDR3 nucleotide sequence: TGTGCCAGCAGCCAGGGGGGGACCCAGCCCCAGCATTTT. Translation gives CASSQGGTQPQHF.

This clonotype was observed at least ten times. The chain's CDR3 is CASSLTSASSYEQYF. CDR3 in DNA: TGTGCCAGCAGCTTGACTAGCGCTAGCTCCTACGAGCAGTACTTC. The chain has TRBV7-2 and TRBJ2-7, with TRBD2 matching 8 bases. V lost 3 bases and J lost 0; bases outside the gene matches: 4. The CDR3 contains 15 residues. Germline V gives CDR1 SGHTA, CDR2 FQGNSA.

The chain employs TRBV7-2 and TRBJ2-3, with D tentatively TRBD2 (5 bases). V was shortened by 5 bases and J by 2 bases, with 20 bases between the two germline ends. Germline V gene data show CDR1 as SGHTA and CDR2 as FQGNSA. The CDR3 runs 17 residues. In DNA, the CDR3 is TGTGCCAGCAGCCCCCCGGATGACGGGGAGCTCACAGATACGCAGTATTTT. Translation gives CASSPPDDGELTDTQYF. The variable domain in full, completed from reference TRBV7-2 and TRBJ2-3, reads GAGVSQSPSNKVTEKGKDVELRCDPISGHTALYWYRQSLGQGLEFLIYFQGNSAPDKSGLPSDRFSAERTGGSVSTLTIQRTQQEDSAVYLCASSPPDDGELTDTQYFGPGTRLTVL.

This clonotype has ten or more counts. The chain carries TRBV3-1 and TRBJ2-1, with TRBD2 matching 7 bases. The J segment lost 10 bases and the V segment lost 0 bases, leaving 6 bases of the junction unmatched. The CDR3 consists of 14 residues. The V gene's germline CDR1 is LGHDT and CDR2 YNNKEL (reference sequence). CDR3 loop: CASSQDLGLDEQFF. CDR3 sequence (DNA): TGTGCCAGCAGCCAAGATTTAGGACTAGACGAGCAGTTCTTC.